This T cell receptor beta chain emerged from a study of T cells after yellow fever vaccination. This CDR3 comprises 15 residues. V gave up 5 bases and J gave up 0 bases, with 11 bases separating them. The germline V gene has CDR1 MNHNS and CDR2 SASEGT. TCRdb processed the 5' RACE reads anew with MiXCR; each CDR3 protein has one entry. The sample lists approximately 110,000 distinct CDR3 sequences; under 8% were seen once. This clonotype originated in a young man who received the YFV17D yellow fever vaccine. The input for sequencing was CD4+ T cells sorted from PBMCs, taken 10 to 11 days after the first yellow fever vaccination. The genes are TRBV6-1 and TRBJ2-1; D uncertain. CDR3 DNA: TGTGCCAGCAGTCTAGGAAGAGGCTCCTACAATGAGCAGTTCTTC. Translation gives CASSLGRGSYNEQFF.